These 26 T cell receptor beta chains originate from one sample sequenced in a study of cytomegalovirus exposure and HLA in healthy donors. Repertoires were generated with immunoSEQ multiplex PCR, while TCRdb's copy carries only in-frame clones and drops some. The sample has about 88,000 clones; roughly 83% are singletons. Sample: PBMCs. The receptors here all came from a woman aged 18 to 35 in good health and CMV-seropositive.

CDR3 sequence (DNA): TGTGCCAGCAGCTCCCGATCCCGGGTAGCGGGGGGGAATGAGCAGTTCTTC. Translating gives CASSSRSRVAGGNEQFF. This chain uses TRBV13 with TRBJ2-1; 11 nucleotides agree with TRBD2. CDR3 length: 17 residues. After removal of 4 bases from V and 7 bases from J, the junction contained 12 bases not matched to a gene. Per germline, CDR1 PRHDT and CDR2 FYEKMQ (reference sequence).

The chain employs TRBV19 and TRBJ2-4; 13 positions match TRBD2. The CDR3 has 15 amino acids. Germline V gives CDR1 LNHDA, CDR2 SQIVND (reference sequence). The ends lost 1 base at V and 7 bases at J; junction bases unmatched: 1. The DNA of the CDR3 is TGTGCCAGTAGTATAGTGGGACTAGCGGGGAACATTCAGTACTTC. This codes for CASSIVGLAGNIQYF.

The chain carries TRBV19 and TRBJ1-1, with a possible D match to TRBD1 (6 bases). V was pared by 6 bases and J by 0 bases, with 20 bases between. CDR1 and CDR2 from the germline V gene are LNHDA and SQIVND (reference sequence). The CDR3 is 17 residues long. The CDR3 coding sequence is TGTGCCAGTAGCCCGGACAGAGGGAATGGGATGAACACTGAAGCTTTCTTT. This translates into CASSPDRGNGMNTEAFF.

This chain joins TRBV13 and TRBJ1-3, with a tentative D call TRBD1 (5 bases). Germline values: CDR1 PRHDT, CDR2 FYEKMQ (reference sequence). The CDR3 runs to 14 residues. Trimming shortened V by 0 bases and J by 7 bases, and 10 bases separated the two germline ends. CDR3 in amino acids: CASSLGRDWNTIYF. The CDR3, as DNA: TGTGCCAGCAGCTTAGGCAGGGATTGGAACACCATATATTTT.

The J gene is TRBJ2-3, the V gene TRBV28; the match to TRBD2 covers 12 bases. Germline CDR1 is MDHEN and CDR2 is SYDVKM. J gave up 7 bases and V 8 bases, and 10 bases lay outside the gene matches. The CDR3 runs 15 residues. The CDR3 DNA reads TGTGCCAGCCGAGTTCGACTAGCGGGGGCTCATACGCAGTATTTT. It specifies CASRVRLAGAHTQYF. The full variable domain, completed using reference TRBV28 and TRBJ2-3, is DVKVTQSSRYLVKRTGEKVFLECVQDMDHENMFWYRQDPGLGLRLIYFSYDVKMKEKGDIPEGYSVSREKKERFSLILESASTNQTSMYLCASRVRLAGAHTQYFGPGTRLTVL.

The rearrangement links TRBV12-5 to TRBJ1-2; 7 bases map to TRBD1. Germline assignment: CDR1 LGHNT and CDR2 FRNRAP. Trimming at V came to 0 bases and at J to 7 bases, leaving 8 bases not matched to a gene. The CDR3 consists of 15 residues. CDR3 sequence (DNA): TGTGCTAGTGGTTTGGTACCGAGACAGGGCATTGGCTACACCTTC. Encoded protein: CASGLVPRQGIGYTF.

The chain couples TRBV9 to TRBJ1-1, with D perhaps matching TRBD1 (5 bases). The CDR3 spans 16 residues. Germline CDR1 reads SGDLS; CDR2 reads YYNGEE. The V gene lost 3 bases and the J gene lost 7 bases, with 22 bases spanning the gap. The CDR3 reads CASSALGAAGVYEAFF. CDR3 nucleotides: TGTGCCAGCAGCGCACTTGGGGCGGCAGGCGTCTATGAAGCTTTCTTT.

This clone has just one count. CDR3 region: CATSRDLGGVNTDTQYF. The CDR3 DNA reads as TGTGCCACCAGCAGAGATCTGGGGGGGGTGAACACAGATACGCAGTATTTT. This sequence joins TRBV15 and TRBJ2-3, with 7 bases matching TRBD2. The germline V gene has CDR1 LNHNV and CDR2 YYDKDF (reference sequence). Trimming at V came to 0 bases and at J to 2 bases, leaving 8 bases not matched to a gene. This CDR3 has 17 amino acids. Variable domain in full (rest from reference TRBV15 and TRBJ2-3): DAMVIQNPRYQVTQFGKPVTLSCSQTLNHNVMYWYQQKSSQAPKLLFHYYDKDFNNEADTPDNFQSRRPNTSFCFLDIRSPGLGDTAMYLCATSRDLGGVNTDTQYFGPGTRLTVL.

The V call is TRBV9, the J call TRBJ1-2; the match to TRBD1 covers 11 bases. The CDR3 totals 16 residues. Germline CDR1 reads SGDLS; CDR2 reads YYNGEE. Trimming cost V 4 bases and J 4 bases; bases outside gene matches: 9. CDR3 DNA sequence: TGTGCCAGCAGCACCCGCGCGGGACAGGGGGGCTATGGCTACACCTTC. This sequence encodes CASSTRAGQGGYGYTF.

The chain couples TRBV9 to TRBJ2-3, with 14 bases that match TRBD2. The V gene's germline CDR1 is SGDLS and CDR2 YYNGEE. J gave up 2 bases and V 0 bases, and 11 bases lay outside the gene matches. This CDR3 spans 20 amino acids. The CDR3 region is CASSVEGLAGAAGNTDTQYF. The DNA of the CDR3 is TGTGCCAGCAGCGTAGAGGGACTAGCGGGGGCCGCTGGGAACACAGATACGCAGTATTTT.

The J gene is TRBJ1-4, the V gene TRBV9, with D unresolved. V was shortened by 0 bases and J by 5 bases, with 11 bases between the two germline ends. The CDR3 consists of 15 residues. Germline CDR1 SGDLS, CDR2 YYNGEE. CDR3 sequence (DNA): TGTGCCAGCAGCGTAGCCGGAGGAATCAATGAAAAACTGTTTTTT. It codes for CASSVAGGINEKLFF. Full variable domain (remainder filled in from reference TRBV9 and TRBJ1-4): DSGVTQTPKHLITATGQRVTLRCSPRSGDLSVYWYQQSLDQGLQFLIQYYNGEERAKGNILERFSAQQFPDLHSELNLSSLELGDSALYFCASSVAGGINEKLFFGSGTQLSVL.

The chain couples TRBV10-1 to TRBJ2-7, with D perhaps TRBD1 (6 bases). This CDR3 is 15 amino acids long. The germline V gene encodes CDR1 WNHNN and CDR2 SYGVQD (reference sequence). V was cut by 6 bases and J by 7 bases, with 22 bases left in between. CDR3 amino acids: CASSPSRGRGNEQYF. CDR3 coding DNA: TGCGCCAGCAGCCCCAGTCGGGGCAGGGGTAATGAGCAGTACTTC.

The rearrangement links TRBV2 to TRBJ1-4; TRBD1 matches at 7 bases. The J segment lost 0 bases and the V segment lost 10 bases, leaving 2 bases of the junction unmatched. The CDR3 spans 13 residues. Germline V CDR1 and CDR2: SNHLY, FYNNEI. CDR3 bases: TGTGCCACAACAGGGGCAACTAATGAAAAACTGTTTTTT. This codes for CATTGATNEKLFF.

The gene calls are TRBV4-1 and TRBJ1-5; D gene uncertain. V was clipped by 1 base and J by 0 bases, with 7 bases between them. The germline V gene has CDR1 MGHRA and CDR2 YSYEKL. The CDR3 runs 15 residues. In DNA form, the CDR3 reads TGCGCCAGCAGCCAAGGCGGGGTTAGCAATCAGCCCCAGCATTTT. Translated, it gives CASSQGGVSNQPQHF.

This clone was counted a few times. The chain recombines TRBV10-1 with TRBJ2-3, with D unresolved. The germline V and J ends were trimmed by 3 bases and 6 bases, with 13 bases remaining between them. The CDR3 extends over 14 amino acids. CDR1 WNHNN and CDR2 SYGVQD come from the germline V gene (reference sequence). The CDR3 sequence: CASSDTHSWDTQYF. DNA of the CDR3: TGCGCCAGCAGTGATACTCATAGCTGGGATACGCAGTATTTT.

Worth noting for this clone: Other DNA sequences from this sample encode an identical CDR3 as well. V usage is TRBV9 and J usage is TRBJ2-7, with TRBD2 matching 7 bases. The CDR3 totals 14 residues. Looked up from germline, CDR1 is SGDLS and CDR2 is YYNGEE. V lost 0 bases, J lost 2 bases, and 2 bases stayed unmatched. CDR3 residues: CASSVGGGTYEQYF. The DNA of the CDR3 is TGTGCCAGCAGCGTAGGGGGAGGGACCTACGAGCAGTACTTC.

This rearrangement joins TRBV11-2 to TRBJ1-6; TRBD1 matches 7 bases. This CDR3 region has 15 residues. The germline V gene encodes CDR1 SGHAT and CDR2 FQNNGV. The V segment lost 8 bases and the J segment 4 bases; nucleotides outside the gene matches: 8. The chain's CDR3 is CASGETGRYNSPLHF. The CDR3, as DNA: TGTGCCAGCGGGGAGACAGGGAGGTATAATTCACCCCTCCACTTT.

The chain couples TRBV13 to TRBJ1-2, with D maybe TRBD1 (6 bases). Germline values: CDR1 PRHDT, CDR2 FYEKMQ (reference sequence). The CDR3 is made up of 16 amino acids. Trimming cost V 4 bases and J 0 bases, with 15 bases left between them. CDR3 DNA: TGTGCCAGCAGCTACCGACAGGCTAGGGCTAACTATGGCTACACCTTC. The encoded protein is CASSYRQARANYGYTF.

The chain joins TRBV21-1 to TRBJ2-3; the table calls TRBD1, which could not be checked here. TRBV21-1 is reported as a pseudogene. The CDR3 is 16 amino acids. The DNA for the CDR3 is TGTGCCAGCAGCAAATGTGAGAAGGGGAGCACAGATACGCAGTATTTT. This sequence encodes CASSKCEKGSTDTQYF.

The chain has TRBV27 and TRBJ1-5, with D possibly being TRBD1 (6 bases). Germline V gives CDR1 MNHEY, CDR2 SMNVEV (reference sequence). This CDR3 contains 13 residues. V was clipped by 8 bases and J by 5 bases, with 13 bases between them. The CDR3 spells CASRKGVDQPQHF. The CDR3 nucleotides read TGTGCCAGCCGTAAGGGGGTCGATCAGCCCCAGCATTTT.

The V gene is TRBV10-2, the J gene TRBJ2-4; 7 nucleotides line up with TRBD2. The CDR3 has 15 amino acids. CDR1 is WSHSY and CDR2 is SAAADI in the germline V gene. V was pared by 6 bases and J by 0 bases, with 5 bases of the junction left unmatched. Written as DNA, the CDR3 is TGCGCCAGCAGGGGGGGGAATATAGCCAAAAACATTCAGTACTTC. Amino acid sequence: CASRGGNIAKNIQYF.

The chain uses TRBV6-1 and TRBJ1-1; a weak D match, TRBD1 (5 bases). The germline V gene encodes CDR1 MNHNS and CDR2 SASEGT. Trimming removed 1 base at V and 3 bases at J, with 12 bases between. CDR3 size: 15 residues. Here the CDR3 DNA reads TGTGCCAGCAGTGAAGTTGGCAGGGTCTACACTGAAGCTTTCTTT. Its translation is CASSEVGRVYTEAFF.

The chain joins TRBV4-2 to TRBJ2-1; D may be TRBD1 (6 bases). Trimming left V 5 bases short and J 4 bases short, with 15 bases between. CDR1 is LGHNA, CDR2 YNFKEQ, per germline. The CDR3 covers 15 residues. The CDR3 DNA reads TGTGCCAGCAGCGGGACATATGGGAATTACAATGAGCAGTTCTTC. Residues: CASSGTYGNYNEQFF.

This clone was counted only a few times. V and J are TRBV5-1 and TRBJ1-6; no definite D call. The V end was cut by 4 bases, the J end by 9 bases, with 14 bases between. CDR3 length: 14 amino acids. Germline V gene lookup returns CDR1 SGHRS and CDR2 YFSETQ. The CDR3 nucleotides are TGCGCCAGCAGCACCCGGGATCCCCCTTCACCCCTCCACTTT. This translates into CASSTRDPPSPLHF.

The gene calls are TRBV28 and TRBJ2-7, with TRBD1 as a possible D gene (5 bases). Per the germline V gene, CDR1 is MDHEN and CDR2 is SYDVKM. The V end was cut by 2 bases, the J end by 2 bases, with 10 bases between. This CDR3 has 14 residues. Here the CDR3 reads CASSLRGRAYEQYF. CDR3 sequence (DNA): TGTGCCAGCAGTTTACGCGGCAGGGCCTACGAGCAGTACTTC.

The chain employs TRBV4-3 and TRBJ2-7, with 9 bases identical to TRBD1. Germline V lookup: CDR1 LGHNA, CDR2 YSLEER. The CDR3 length is 15 residues. The junction had 5 bases not matched to a gene; V was cut back by 0 bases and J by 5 bases. In DNA form, the CDR3 reads TGCGCCAGCAGCCAAGAACTACAGGGGGCGGACGAGCAGTACTTC. Protein: CASSQELQGADEQYF.